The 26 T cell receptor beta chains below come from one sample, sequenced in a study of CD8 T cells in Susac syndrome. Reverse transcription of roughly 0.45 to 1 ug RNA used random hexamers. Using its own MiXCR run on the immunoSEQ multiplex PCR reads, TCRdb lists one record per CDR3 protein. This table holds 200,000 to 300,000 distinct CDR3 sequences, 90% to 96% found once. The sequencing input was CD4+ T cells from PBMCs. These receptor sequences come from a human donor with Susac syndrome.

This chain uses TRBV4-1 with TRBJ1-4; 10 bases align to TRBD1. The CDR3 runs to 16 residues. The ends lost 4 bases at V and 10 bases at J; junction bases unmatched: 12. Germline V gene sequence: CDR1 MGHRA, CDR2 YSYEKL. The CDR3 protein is CASSRRQGARRGKLFF. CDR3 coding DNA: TGCGCCAGCAGCCGGAGACAGGGGGCTCGTCGGGGAAAACTGTTTTTT.

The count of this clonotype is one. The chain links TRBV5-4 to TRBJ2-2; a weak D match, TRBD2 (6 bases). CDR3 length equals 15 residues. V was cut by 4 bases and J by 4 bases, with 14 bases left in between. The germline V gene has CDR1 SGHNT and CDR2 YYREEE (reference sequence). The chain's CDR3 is CASSGPGEVTGELFF. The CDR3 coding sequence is TGTGCCAGCAGCGGCCCTGGGGAGGTCACCGGGGAGCTGTTTTTT.

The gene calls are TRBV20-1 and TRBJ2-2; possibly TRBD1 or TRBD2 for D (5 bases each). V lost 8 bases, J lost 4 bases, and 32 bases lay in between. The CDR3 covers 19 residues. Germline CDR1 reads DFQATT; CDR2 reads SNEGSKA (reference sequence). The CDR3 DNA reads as TGCAGTACCATGGGCCCGGGACCCCTACCCGGGTTCGGCACCGGGGAGCTGTTTTTT. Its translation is CSTMGPGPLPGFGTGELFF.

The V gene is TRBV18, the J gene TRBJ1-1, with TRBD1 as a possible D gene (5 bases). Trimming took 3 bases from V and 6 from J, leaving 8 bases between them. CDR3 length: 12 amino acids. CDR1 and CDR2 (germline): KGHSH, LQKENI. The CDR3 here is CASSPRDPEAFF. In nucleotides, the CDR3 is TGTGCCAGCTCACCTCGGGACCCTGAAGCTTTCTTT.

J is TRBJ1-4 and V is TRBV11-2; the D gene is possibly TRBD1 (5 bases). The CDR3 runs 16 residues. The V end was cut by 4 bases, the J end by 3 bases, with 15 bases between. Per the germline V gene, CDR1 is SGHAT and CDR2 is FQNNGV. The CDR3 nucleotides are TGTGCCAGCAGCTCCAGTGAGGGACGCCCTAATGAAAAACTGTTTTTT. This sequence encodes CASSSSEGRPNEKLFF.

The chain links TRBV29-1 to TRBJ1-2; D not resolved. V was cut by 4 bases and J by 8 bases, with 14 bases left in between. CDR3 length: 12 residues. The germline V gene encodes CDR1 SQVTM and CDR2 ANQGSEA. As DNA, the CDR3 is TGCAGCGTTGTTAGGGTTGTGTACGGCTACACCTTC. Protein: CSVVRVVYGYTF.

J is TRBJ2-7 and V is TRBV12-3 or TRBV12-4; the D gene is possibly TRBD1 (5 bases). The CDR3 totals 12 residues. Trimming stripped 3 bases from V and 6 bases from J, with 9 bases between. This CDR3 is CASSFRQSEQYF. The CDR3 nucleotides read TGTGCCAGCAGTTTCCGACAGAGCGAGCAGTACTTC.

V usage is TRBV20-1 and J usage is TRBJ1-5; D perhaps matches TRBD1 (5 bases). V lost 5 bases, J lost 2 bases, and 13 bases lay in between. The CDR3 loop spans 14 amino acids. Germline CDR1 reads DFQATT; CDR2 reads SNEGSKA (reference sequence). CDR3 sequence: CSASPLGGNQPQHF. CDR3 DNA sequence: TGCAGTGCTTCCCCTCTGGGGGGCAATCAGCCCCAGCATTTT.

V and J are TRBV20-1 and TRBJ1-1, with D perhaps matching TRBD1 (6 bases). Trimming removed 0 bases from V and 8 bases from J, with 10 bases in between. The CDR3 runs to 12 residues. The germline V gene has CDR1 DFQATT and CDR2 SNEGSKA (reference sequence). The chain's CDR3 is CSAREPGQEAFF. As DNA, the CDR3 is TGCAGTGCTAGAGAACCGGGACAAGAAGCTTTCTTT.

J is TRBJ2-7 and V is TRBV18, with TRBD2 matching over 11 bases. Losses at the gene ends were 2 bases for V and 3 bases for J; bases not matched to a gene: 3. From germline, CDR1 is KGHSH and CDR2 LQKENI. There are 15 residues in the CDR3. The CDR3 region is CASSPRGLAVYEQYF. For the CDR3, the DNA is TGTGCCAGCTCACCAAGGGGACTAGCGGTCTACGAGCAGTACTTC. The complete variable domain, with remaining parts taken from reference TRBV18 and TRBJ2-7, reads NAGVMQNPRHLVRRRGQEARLRCSPMKGHSHVYWYRQLPEEGLKFMVYLQKENIIDESGMPKERFSAEFPKEGPSILRIQQVVRGDSAAYFCASSPRGLAVYEQYFGPGTRLTVT.

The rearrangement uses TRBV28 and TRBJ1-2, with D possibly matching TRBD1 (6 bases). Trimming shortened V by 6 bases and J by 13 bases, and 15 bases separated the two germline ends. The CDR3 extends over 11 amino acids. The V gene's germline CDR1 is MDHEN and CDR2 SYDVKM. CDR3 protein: CASSTGPSGTF. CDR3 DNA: TGTGCCAGCAGCACAGGGCCCTCCGGCACCTTC.

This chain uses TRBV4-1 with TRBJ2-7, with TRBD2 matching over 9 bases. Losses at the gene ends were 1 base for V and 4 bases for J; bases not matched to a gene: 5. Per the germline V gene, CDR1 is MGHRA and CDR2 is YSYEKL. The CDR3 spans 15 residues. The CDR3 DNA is TGCGCCAGCAGCCAAGGACTAGCGGTGAAATACGAGCAGTACTTC. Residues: CASSQGLAVKYEQYF.

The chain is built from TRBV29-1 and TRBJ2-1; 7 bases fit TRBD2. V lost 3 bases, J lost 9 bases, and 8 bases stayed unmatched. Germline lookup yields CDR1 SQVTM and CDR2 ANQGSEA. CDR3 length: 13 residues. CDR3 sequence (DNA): TGCAGCGTTGACGGCGGGAGAATGGTTGAGCAGTTCTTC. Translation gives CSVDGGRMVEQFF.

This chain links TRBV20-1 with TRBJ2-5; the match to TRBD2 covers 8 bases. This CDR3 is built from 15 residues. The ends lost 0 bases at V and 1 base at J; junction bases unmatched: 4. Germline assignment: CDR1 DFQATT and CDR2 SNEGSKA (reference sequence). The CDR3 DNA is TGCAGTGCTAGAGAGTTCGGGGGGGGCCAAGAGACCCAGTACTTC. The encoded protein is CSAREFGGGQETQYF.

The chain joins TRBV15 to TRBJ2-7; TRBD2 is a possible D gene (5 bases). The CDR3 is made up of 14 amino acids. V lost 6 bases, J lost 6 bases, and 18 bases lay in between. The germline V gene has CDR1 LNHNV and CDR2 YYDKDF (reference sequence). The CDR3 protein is CATRVLAPASEQYF. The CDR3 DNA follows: TGTGCCACCAGGGTTCTAGCCCCGGCTTCCGAGCAGTACTTC. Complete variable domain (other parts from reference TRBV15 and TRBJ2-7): DAMVIQNPRYQVTQFGKPVTLSCSQTLNHNVMYWYQQKSSQAPKLLFHYYDKDFNNEADTPDNFQSRRPNTSFCFLDIRSPGLGDTAMYLCATRVLAPASEQYFGPGTRLTVT.

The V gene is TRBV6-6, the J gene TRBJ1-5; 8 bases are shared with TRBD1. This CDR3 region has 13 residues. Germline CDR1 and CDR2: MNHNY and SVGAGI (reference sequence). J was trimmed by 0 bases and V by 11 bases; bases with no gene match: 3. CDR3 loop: CARGQGSNQPQHF. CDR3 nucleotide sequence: TGTGCCCGTGGACAGGGTAGCAATCAGCCCCAGCATTTT.

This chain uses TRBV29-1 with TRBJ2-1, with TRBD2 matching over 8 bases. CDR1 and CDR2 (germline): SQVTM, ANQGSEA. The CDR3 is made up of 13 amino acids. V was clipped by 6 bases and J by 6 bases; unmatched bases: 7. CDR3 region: CSVRRGAANEQFF. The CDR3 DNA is TGCAGCGTGCGGCGGGGGGCGGCCAATGAGCAGTTCTTC.

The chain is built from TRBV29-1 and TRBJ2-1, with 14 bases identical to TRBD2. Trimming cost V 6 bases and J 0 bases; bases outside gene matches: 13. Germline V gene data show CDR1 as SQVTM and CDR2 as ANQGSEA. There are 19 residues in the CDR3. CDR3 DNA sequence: TGCAGCGTGGCGCTTCCCCCCGGGACTAGCGGGAGCTCCTACAATGAGCAGTTCTTC. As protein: CSVALPPGTSGSSYNEQFF.

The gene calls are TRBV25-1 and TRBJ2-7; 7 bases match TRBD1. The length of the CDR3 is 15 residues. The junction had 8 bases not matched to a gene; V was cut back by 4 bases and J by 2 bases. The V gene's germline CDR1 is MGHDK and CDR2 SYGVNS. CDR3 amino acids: CASSVTGNNAYEQYF. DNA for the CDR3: TGTGCCAGCAGTGTGACAGGGAATAATGCCTACGAGCAGTACTTC.

In nucleotides, the CDR3 is TGTGCCAGCTCACCCCCTTCGGACAATGAGCAGTTCTTC. Protein sequence: CASSPPSDNEQFF. The V call is TRBV18, the J call TRBJ2-1; D is ambiguous. V was trimmed by 3 bases and J by 5 bases, leaving 8 bases between them. This CDR3 is 13 amino acids long. Germline CDR1 and CDR2: KGHSH and LQKENI.

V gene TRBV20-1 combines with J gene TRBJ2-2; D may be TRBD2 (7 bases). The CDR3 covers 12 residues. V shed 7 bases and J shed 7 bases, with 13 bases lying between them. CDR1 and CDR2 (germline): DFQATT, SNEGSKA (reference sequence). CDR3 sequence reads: CSVGRGSGELFF. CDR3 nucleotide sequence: TGCAGTGTAGGGAGGGGGAGCGGGGAGCTGTTTTTT.

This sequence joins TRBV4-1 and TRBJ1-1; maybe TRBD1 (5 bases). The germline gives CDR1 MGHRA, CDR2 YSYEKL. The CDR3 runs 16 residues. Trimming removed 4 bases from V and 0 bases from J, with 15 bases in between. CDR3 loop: CASSLQGLSLNTEAFF. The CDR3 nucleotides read TGCGCCAGCAGCCTTCAGGGATTATCTCTGAACACTGAAGCTTTCTTT.

This CDR3 reads CASSPGGPLEQYF. CDR3 in DNA: TGTGCCAGCAGCCCGGGAGGGCCTCTCGAGCAGTACTTC. V and J are TRBV5-6 and TRBJ2-7; 8 bases are shared with TRBD2. The V gene's germline CDR1 is SGHDT and CDR2 YYEEEE. The CDR3 totals 13 residues. J gave up 6 bases and V 4 bases, and 6 bases lay outside the gene matches.

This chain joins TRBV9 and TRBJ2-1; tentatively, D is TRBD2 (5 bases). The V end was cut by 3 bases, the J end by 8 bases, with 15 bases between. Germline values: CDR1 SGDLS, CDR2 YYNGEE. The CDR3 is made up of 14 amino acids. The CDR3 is CASSALRGVDEQFF. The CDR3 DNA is TGTGCCAGCAGCGCCCTTCGGGGAGTCGATGAGCAGTTCTTC.

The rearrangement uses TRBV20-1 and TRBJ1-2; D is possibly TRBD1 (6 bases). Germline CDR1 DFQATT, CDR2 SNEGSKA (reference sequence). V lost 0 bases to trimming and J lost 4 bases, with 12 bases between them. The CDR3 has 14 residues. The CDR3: CSARDRGQVYGYTF. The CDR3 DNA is TGCAGTGCTAGAGATCGGGGACAAGTCTATGGCTACACCTTC.

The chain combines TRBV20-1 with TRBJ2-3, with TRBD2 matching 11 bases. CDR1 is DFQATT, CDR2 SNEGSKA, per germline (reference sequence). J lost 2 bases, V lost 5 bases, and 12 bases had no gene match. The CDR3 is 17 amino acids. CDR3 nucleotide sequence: TGCAGTGCTGGCGGACAAGGGACTAGCGGATACACAGATACGCAGTATTTT. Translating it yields CSAGGQGTSGYTDTQYF.